The TCR beta chain under discussion was sequenced for a study of T cells in Graves' hyperthyroidism and ophthalmopathy. The CDR3 covers 12 residues. CDR1 DFQATT and CDR2 SNEGSKA come from the germline V gene (reference sequence). V was clipped by 6 bases and J by 4 bases, with 12 bases between them. TCR beta CDR3 regions were amplified from RNA. RT-PCR in the first round (using the HTBI primer set) targeted the TCR CDR3. TCRdb reanalysed the multiplex PCR reads using MiXCR and keeps one entry per CDR3 protein. The table records roughly 420,000 distinct CDR3 sequences, 15% to 17% of them present only once. This clonotype was counted at least ten times. What it binds is not known. Whole-study findings and limits: Most clonotypes expanded in the thyroid (above 0.001) were also present in blood.

Researchers defined stable Graves' hyperthyroidism as no ophthalmopathy progression within 18 months. Aged 18 to 65, the patients had hyperthyroidism that was newly diagnosed and had lasted under 2 months. Diagnostic decisions used clinical symptoms, serum thyroxine and TRAb, thyroid ultrasound and orbital computed tomography. The sequenced sample was blood. This sequence was found in a woman between 18 and 29 years old with Graves' hyperthyroidism. The chain joins TRBV20-1 to TRBJ1-2; the D gene is possibly TRBD1 (5 bases). The DNA of the CDR3 is TGCAGTGCAACGGGGGATGGCTATGGCTACACCTTC. Amino acids: CSATGDGYGYTF.